This passage covers 12 T cell receptor beta chains from one sample sequenced in a study of human T cells and chemical hapten exposure. TCRdb used MiXCR to reprocess the RACE reads, holding one entry per CDR3 protein. The data contain some 400,000 distinct CDR3 sequences, roughly 5.3% of them singletons. The time point: pre-sensitization, week 0. Treatment reported: therapeutic diphenylcyclopropenone sensitization with weekly scalp DPC. Sequenced material: whole blood, taken in connection with sensitization to the hapten diphenylcyclopropenone (DPC). Receptor source: a woman between 45 and 65 years old with alopecia areata. Some clones in this sample may be carry-over from other donors' samples.

This clonotype was counted between two and nine times. The J gene is TRBJ2-7, the V gene TRBV6-6; no clear D. CDR3 length: 16 residues. CDR1 is MNHNY, CDR2 SVGAGI, per germline (reference sequence). The V and J ends lost 7 bases and 2 bases respectively, with 21 bases between them. CDR3 nucleotide sequence: TGTGCCAGCACTACAATGGGTGGTCCCGGTGCCTACGAGCAGTACTTC. It specifies CASTTMGGPGAYEQYF.

This clonotype has only a few counts. The chain has TRBV6-1 and TRBJ1-1; D remains unclear. Germline V gene sequence: CDR1 MNHNS, CDR2 SASEGT. This CDR3 region has 14 residues. Trimming removed 6 bases at V and 0 bases at J, with 11 bases between. The CDR3 bases are TGTGCCAGCAGGGGAGAGGTCGTGAACACTGAAGCTTTCTTT. It yields the protein CASRGEVVNTEAFF.

This clonotype was detected many times. The V and J genes are TRBV6-6 and TRBJ2-7; no reliable D call. V lost 2 bases, J lost 0 bases, and 8 bases lay in between. This CDR3 is 14 amino acids long. CDR1 is MNHNY, CDR2 SVGAGI, per germline (reference sequence). DNA of the CDR3: TGTGCCAGCAGTTACGAAGTTACCTCCTACGAGCAGTACTTC. Residues: CASSYEVTSYEQYF.

The chain joins TRBV7-9 to TRBJ1-4, with D possibly matching TRBD1 (5 bases). The CDR3 is 15 amino acids. Trimming took off 3 bases at V and 5 bases at J, with 13 bases between the two ends. Per the germline V gene, CDR1 is SEHNR and CDR2 is FQNEAQ (reference sequence). Here the CDR3 reads CASSFPGVLNEKLFF. The CDR3 DNA reads TGTGCCAGCAGCTTTCCGGGGGTCCTGAATGAAAAACTGTTTTTT.

The chain uses TRBV4-2 and TRBJ2-1; 8 bases agree with TRBD2. The CDR3 totals 15 residues. CDR1 and CDR2 (germline): LGHNA, YNFKEQ. The V and J ends lost 4 bases and 1 base, in that order; junction bases with no gene match: 3. The CDR3 nucleotides are TGTGCCAGCAGCCCGATAGCGGGGTCCTACAATGAGCAGTTCTTC. Protein sequence: CASSPIAGSYNEQFF.

This clonotype came up a few times. The chain is built from TRBV20-1 and TRBJ1-2, with a weak D call TRBD1 (5 bases). This CDR3 has 16 residues. The V end was cut by 1 base, the J end by 2 bases, with 17 bases between. Germline V gives CDR1 DFQATT, CDR2 SNEGSKA (reference sequence). For the CDR3, the DNA is TGCAGTGCTAGAGGAGGGGCCAGGGAGGTGAACTATGGCTACACCTTC. Translation gives CSARGGAREVNYGYTF.

This clonotype was counted many times. The gene calls are TRBV9 and TRBJ2-1; 8 bases map to TRBD2. Trimming took 0 bases from V and 3 from J; bases not matched to a gene: 5. The CDR3 is made up of 16 amino acids. Germline-derived CDR1 and CDR2 are SGDLS and YYNGEE. CDR3 DNA sequence: TGTGCCAGCAGCGTAGCCCGGGGGGGTAACTACAATGAGCAGTTCTTC. Translation: CASSVARGGNYNEQFF.

This clonotype was detected ten times or more. This chain joins TRBV6-6 and TRBJ2-1, with a weak D call TRBD1 (8 bases). Deletions cut 5 bases from V and 3 bases from J, with 11 bases between. Germline lookup yields CDR1 MNHNY and CDR2 SVGAGI (reference sequence). The CDR3 is 14 residues long. CDR3 in amino acids: CASSNRGGYNEQFF. As DNA, the CDR3 is TGTGCCAGCAGTAACAGGGGGGGCTACAATGAGCAGTTCTTC.

In its sample, this clonotype was seen a few times. The J gene is TRBJ1-5, the V gene TRBV24-1, with 10 nucleotides matching TRBD1. V was clipped by 4 bases and J by 5 bases; unmatched bases: 7. Germline V gene sequence: CDR1 KGHDR, CDR2 SFDVKD. The CDR3 is made up of 16 amino acids. This CDR3 reads CATSDFDRGRDQPQHF. For the CDR3, the DNA is TGTGCCACCAGTGACTTCGACAGGGGGCGAGATCAGCCCCAGCATTTT.

V and J are TRBV20-1 and TRBJ2-6; a weak D match, TRBD1 (5 bases). Trimming left V 2 bases short and J 0 bases short, with 5 bases between. CDR3 length: 14 amino acids. CDR1 is DFQATT and CDR2 is SNEGSKA in the germline V gene (reference sequence). The DNA of the CDR3 is TGCAGTGCTAGAAGGGGCTCTGGGGCCAACGTCCTGACTTTC. Amino acid sequence: CSARRGSGANVLTF.

This clonotype occurred many times. The chain is built from TRBV5-4 and TRBJ2-2; the D is unclear. Trimming removed 0 bases at V and 4 bases at J, with 1 base between. The germline V gene encodes CDR1 SGHNT and CDR2 YYREEE (reference sequence). The CDR3 has 12 residues. This CDR3 is CASSLATGELFF. In DNA, the CDR3 is TGTGCCAGCAGCTTGGCCACCGGGGAGCTGTTTTTT.

In its sample, this clonotype was seen once. The V gene is TRBV12-3 or TRBV12-4, the J gene TRBJ1-3; D unclear. The CDR3 is 14 residues long. V was shortened by 1 base and J by 6 bases, with 10 bases between the two germline ends. CDR3 coding DNA: TGTGCCAGCAGTTTAGACGGTACCGCAAACACCATATATTTT. Translated: CASSLDGTANTIYF.